This T cell receptor (beta chain) was profiled in a study of cytomegalovirus exposure and HLA in healthy donors. About the study: A subsequent analysis stated that the 110 or so validation repertoires were run on the same platform as the roughly 700 first-cohort repertoires.

Method: immunoSEQ multiplex PCR; TCRdb's copy keeps in-frame clones and lacks some. This sample has roughly 45,000 clones, with 94% found just once. There are 13 residues in the CDR3. CDR1 is SGHRS, CDR2 YFSETQ, per germline. Losses at the gene ends were 3 bases for V and 5 bases for J; bases not matched to a gene: 4. This clonotype was sampled from a woman under 30 in good health and CMV-seropositive. This chain uses TRBV5-1 with TRBJ1-2; 7 bases agree with TRBD1. Specimen: PBMCs. The CDR3 protein is CASSYDRDYGYTF. Written as DNA, the CDR3 is TGCGCCAGCAGCTACGACAGGGATTATGGCTACACCTTC.